This T cell receptor beta chain was sequenced for a study of T cells in narcolepsy. V lost 8 bases and J 6 bases, leaving 9 bases between the germline ends. Germline assignment: CDR1 KGHSH and CDR2 LQKENI. This CDR3 has 11 amino acids. Clones were read by immunoSEQ multiplex PCR, and TCRdb kept only the in-frame ones, dropping some. The repertoire holds nearly 35,000 clones, with around 80% as singletons. Concerning this clone itself: What it recognizes is unknown.

Study results and caveats: Same-patient CSF and blood CD4+ T cell clonotypes included HCRT-specific and TRIB2-specific autoreactive ones.

The sequence came from a human donor in good health. Sequenced: memory (CD45RA-) CD4+ T cells from blood. The genes are TRBV18 and TRBJ2-3; D is perhaps TRBD1 or TRBD2 (5 bases each). The chain's CDR3 is CASNGADTQYF. CDR3 nucleotides: TGTGCCAGCAACGGGGCCGATACGCAGTATTTT.